This section outlines one TCR beta chain sequence together with its context. V lost 3 bases and J lost 2; bases outside the gene matches: 2. This CDR3 comprises 15 residues. The germline CDR1 and CDR2 sequences are SGHAT and FQNNGV. The data originate from a study of OX40 agonist ivuxolimab in advanced cancers. Generated by immunoSEQ multiplex PCR, the TCRdb table keeps only in-frame clones and is missing some. Of about 76,000 clones in the sample, roughly nine tenths were seen once. V is TRBV11-2 and J is TRBJ2-1, with 9 positions matching TRBD2. The TCR sequence derives from an adult with an advanced solid tumor such as melanoma, head and neck, liver or kidney cancer. This material consisted of CD4+ or CD8+ T cells sorted from blood, taken in a trial of the OX40 agonist ivuxolimab. The CDR3 is CASSFRTSAYNEQFF. CDR3 sequence (DNA): TGTGCCAGCAGCTTCAGGACTAGCGCCTACAATGAGCAGTTCTTC.